The 22 T cell receptor beta chains listed next were all sequenced from one sample in a study of beta chain features in type 1 diabetes. Their recognized antigens are unknown. Overall study results and limits: Significant though moderate, a shortening of TCRB CDR3s appeared in all four CD4+ subsets of Type 1 diabetes patients.

Sequencing targeted expressed TCRB transcripts, as all isolated RNA had been reverse transcribed. Libraries were prepared by immunoSEQ multiplex PCR; TCRdb keeps only in-frame clonotypes and omits some of them. The repertoire has a few hundred thousand clones, around 10% of them found once; the top ten carry around 0.66%. Sequenced sample: central memory CD4+ T cells from blood. All receptors derive from a man aged 25-45 years with type 1 diabetes.

This clone was recorded a few times. J is TRBJ2-3 and V is TRBV5-1; 7 bases fit TRBD2. Germline-derived CDR1 and CDR2 are SGHRS and YFSETQ. Trimming removed 0 bases from V and 1 base from J; junction bases left unmatched: 2. This CDR3 is 15 amino acids long. The CDR3 DNA reads as TGCGCCAGCAGCTTGGATCGGGGGGGCACAGATACGCAGTATTTT. Protein sequence: CASSLDRGGTDTQYF.

Regarding this clone: A single base separates this from a much larger clone, so it may be a read error. The chain is built from TRBV7-2 and TRBJ1-1, with 7 bases lining up with TRBD1. The CDR3 totals 14 residues. Trimming took 1 base from V and 1 from J; bases not matched to a gene: 0. Germline values: CDR1 SGHTA, CDR2 FQGNSA. In DNA, the CDR3 is TGTGCCAGCAGCTTAGGACAGGGGAACACTGAAGCTTTCTTT. Amino acids: CASSLGQGNTEAFF.

This clone showed up just a few times. DNA of the CDR3: TGTGCCAGCTCACTCGAACAGGGGGCAGAGCAGCCCCAGCATTTT. Translated: CASSLEQGAEQPQHF. The chain couples TRBV18 to TRBJ1-5, with 9 bases matching TRBD1. V was pared by 4 bases and J by 7 bases, with 8 bases of the junction left unmatched. CDR3 length equals 15 residues. Per the germline V gene, CDR1 is KGHSH and CDR2 is LQKENI.

This clone was picked up a small number of times. This chain links TRBV28 with TRBJ2-7; maybe TRBD1 (5 bases). The germline CDR1 and CDR2 sequences are MDHEN and SYDVKM. V shed 2 bases and J shed 1 base, with 18 bases lying between them. The CDR3 consists of 17 residues. CDR3 in amino acids: CASSLAGWTERSYEQYF. The CDR3 DNA reads as TGTGCCAGCAGTTTAGCAGGGTGGACGGAAAGATCCTACGAGCAGTACTTC.

V is TRBV27 and J is TRBJ2-1, with a possible D match to TRBD2 (5 bases). Trimming cost V 4 bases and J 7 bases, with 14 bases left between them. The CDR3 is made up of 14 amino acids. Germline V lookup: CDR1 MNHEY, CDR2 SMNVEV (reference sequence). Here the CDR3 reads CASSYGGLGNEQFF. CDR3 nucleotides: TGTGCCAGCAGTTACGGCGGGCTGGGGAATGAGCAGTTCTTC.

This clone has ten or more counts. V is TRBV10-3 and J is TRBJ2-1; 7 bases agree with TRBD1. V lost 10 bases to trimming and J lost 8 bases; unmatched junction nucleotides: 14. This CDR3 spans 14 amino acids. Germline lookup yields CDR1 ENHRY and CDR2 SYGVKD. The CDR3 bases are TGTGCCACGGTTCCCCCGGACAGGTCGGATGAGCAGTTCTTC. It yields the protein CATVPPDRSDEQFF.

This clone was counted a few times. The CDR3 nucleotides read TGCGCCAGCAGCCTTAGACAGCTCAATGAGCAGTTCTTC. Translated: CASSLRQLNEQFF. This chain connects TRBV5-1 to TRBJ2-1; perhaps TRBD1 as D (5 bases). Germline V gene sequence: CDR1 SGHRS, CDR2 YFSETQ. Trimming removed 4 bases from V and 6 bases from J, with 11 bases in between. The CDR3 covers 13 residues.

This chain connects TRBV5-4 to TRBJ2-1; 7 positions agree with TRBD2. CDR3 size: 15 residues. The ends lost 4 bases at V and 9 bases at J; junction bases unmatched: 13. Germline CDR1 SGHNT, CDR2 YYREEE (reference sequence). CDR3 amino acids: CASSPHTAGVGEQFF. CDR3 bases: TGTGCCAGCAGCCCCCACACCGCGGGAGTCGGTGAGCAGTTCTTC. Based on the CDR3 plus reference TRBV5-4 and TRBJ2-1, the full variable domain is ETGVTQSPTHLIKTRGQQVTLRCSSQSGHNTVSWYQQALGQGPQFIFQYYREEENGRGNFPPRFSGLQFPNYSSELNVNALELDDSALYLCASSPHTAGVGEQFFGPGTRLTVL.

A note on this clone: The likely explanation is a read error, given a far larger clone one base away. The chain carries TRBV10-3 and TRBJ2-7; the D is unclear. The CDR3 consists of 12 residues. With 6 bases removed from V and 2 bases from J, the gap between germline ends came to 8 bases. Germline CDR1 is ENHRY and CDR2 is SYGVKD. This chain's CDR3 is CAIRDTTYEQYF. The CDR3, as DNA: TGTGCCATCAGGGATACGACCTACGAGCAGTACTTC.

The V call is TRBV7-9, the J call TRBJ1-1, with D possibly matching TRBD1 (6 bases). Trimming left V 1 base short and J 1 base short, with 7 bases between. Germline V CDR1 and CDR2: SEHNR, FQNEAQ (reference sequence). This CDR3 region has 14 residues. CDR3 in DNA: TGTGCCAGCAGCTTAGGAGGGGGGAACACTGAAGCTTTCTTT. It encodes CASSLGGGNTEAFF.

This clone was seen a handful of times. The rearrangement links TRBV29-1 to TRBJ1-1; 12 bases agree with TRBD1. Germline V gene sequence: CDR1 SQVTM, CDR2 ANQGSEA. The CDR3 runs to 15 residues. Trimming at V came to 7 bases and at J to 1 base, leaving 7 bases not matched to a gene. The CDR3 reads CSGTGTGGWNTEAFF. The CDR3 coding sequence is TGCAGCGGAACCGGGACAGGGGGCTGGAACACTGAAGCTTTCTTT.

This sequence joins TRBV4-2 and TRBJ1-2; D remains ambiguous. The CDR3 sequence is 14 residues long. Germline V gene sequence: CDR1 LGHNA, CDR2 YNFKEQ. With 4 bases removed from V and 4 bases from J, the gap between germline ends came to 13 bases. CDR3 DNA: TGTGCCAGCAGCCCAAAAAGGACGGCCTATGGCTACACCTTC. Translating gives CASSPKRTAYGYTF.

This chain joins TRBV5-1 and TRBJ2-1; 10 bases agree with TRBD2. Germline V CDR1 and CDR2: SGHRS, YFSETQ. This CDR3 is 15 amino acids long. The V segment lost 4 bases and the J segment 2 bases; nucleotides outside the gene matches: 3. CDR3 sequence: CASSMLAGAYNEQFF. The CDR3, as DNA: TGCGCCAGCAGCATGCTAGCGGGAGCCTACAATGAGCAGTTCTTC.

The sample holds a few counts of this clone. The chain combines TRBV7-2 with TRBJ1-2; unclear D gene. The V end was cut by 2 bases, the J end by 2 bases, with 12 bases between. Germline assignment: CDR1 SGHTA and CDR2 FQGNSA. The CDR3 has 15 amino acids. The CDR3 DNA follows: TGTGCCAGCAGCTTAAATGGGGTGGGGAACTATGGCTACACCTTC. Encoded protein: CASSLNGVGNYGYTF.

Turning to this clone: Relative to the germline gene, one junction end is altered; a read error may explain this. The rearrangement joins TRBV5-4 to TRBJ2-3; possible D gene TRBD1, 6 bases. The germline V gene encodes CDR1 SGHNT and CDR2 YYREEE (reference sequence). The CDR3 is made up of 15 amino acids. The CDR3, as DNA: TGCGCCAGCAGCCTATCCTCAGGGGGCACAGATACGCAGTATTTT. This gives the protein CASSLSSGGTDTQYF. Looking up the rest from reference TRBV5-4 and TRBJ2-3 gives the full variable domain: ETGVTQSPTHLIKTRGQQVTLRCSSQSGHNTVSWYQQALGQGPQFIFQYYREEENGRGNFPPRFSGLQFPNYSSELNVNALELDDSALYLCASSLSSGGTDTQYFGPGTRLTVL.

The chain carries TRBV20-1 and TRBJ2-1; the D is unclear. CDR1 is DFQATT, CDR2 SNEGSKA, per germline (reference sequence). The CDR3 runs to 10 residues. This CDR3 reads CGSLGNEQFF. The CDR3 coding sequence is TGCGGCTCCTTGGGCAATGAGCAGTTCTTC.

The chain has TRBV5-1 and TRBJ1-2, with TRBD1 identical over 12 bases. CDR1 and CDR2 (germline): SGHRS, YFSETQ. V dropped 4 bases and J dropped 6; count of bases not matched to a gene: 4. The length of the CDR3 is 14 residues. CDR3: CASSPGTGGHGYTF. The CDR3 DNA reads TGCGCCAGCAGCCCCGGGACAGGGGGCCATGGCTACACCTTC.

This clone turned up a few times. The V gene is TRBV4-1, the J gene TRBJ2-1; D is unclear. The germline gives CDR1 MGHRA, CDR2 YSYEKL. The CDR3 loop spans 13 amino acids. Trimming shortened V by 0 bases and J by 11 bases, and 11 bases separated the two germline ends. CDR3 bases: TGCGCCAGCAGCCAAGAACTCAGACCCCAGCAGTTCTTC. It is translated as CASSQELRPQQFF.

The gene calls are TRBV18 and TRBJ1-1; tentative D call: TRBD1 (5 bases). Germline assignment: CDR1 KGHSH and CDR2 LQKENI. The length of the CDR3 is 17 residues. The V and J ends lost 2 bases and 4 bases respectively, with 20 bases between them. For the CDR3, the DNA is TGTGCCAGCTCACCAGTACAGGTTGGGGCCCGGGGCACTGAAGCTTTCTTT. It codes for CASSPVQVGARGTEAFF. Variable domain in full (rest from reference TRBV18 and TRBJ1-1): NAGVMQNPRHLVRRRGQEARLRCSPMKGHSHVYWYRQLPEEGLKFMVYLQKENIIDESGMPKERFSAEFPKEGPSILRIQQVVRGDSAAYFCASSPVQVGARGTEAFFGQGTRLTVV.

The rearrangement joins TRBV2 to TRBJ2-1; tentative D call: TRBD1 (5 bases). The V end lost 4 bases, the J end lost 0 bases, and 10 bases lay between the germline ends. The CDR3 is 15 residues long. The germline CDR1 and CDR2 sequences are SNHLY and FYNNEI. The CDR3 sequence: CASSVGQSSYNEQFF. Here the CDR3 DNA reads TGTGCCAGCAGTGTGGGGCAAAGCTCCTACAATGAGCAGTTCTTC.

This chain links TRBV18 with TRBJ1-5; TRBD1 agrees at 7 bases. The J segment lost 5 bases and the V segment lost 4 bases, leaving 2 bases of the junction unmatched. Germline V gives CDR1 KGHSH, CDR2 LQKENI. The CDR3 is 13 residues long. For the CDR3, the DNA is TGTGCCAGCTCACGACAGGGTCATCAGCCCCAGCATTTT. This encodes CASSRQGHQPQHF.

This clone was found a few times. The chain links TRBV25-1 to TRBJ1-4; TRBD1 is a possible D gene (5 bases). The germline V gene encodes CDR1 MGHDK and CDR2 SYGVNS. The CDR3 totals 14 residues. V shed 10 bases and J shed 5 bases, with 17 bases lying between them. CDR3 DNA sequence: TGTGCCATCTCCACCGGGACCGCGAATGAAAAACTGTTTTTT. As protein: CAISTGTANEKLFF.